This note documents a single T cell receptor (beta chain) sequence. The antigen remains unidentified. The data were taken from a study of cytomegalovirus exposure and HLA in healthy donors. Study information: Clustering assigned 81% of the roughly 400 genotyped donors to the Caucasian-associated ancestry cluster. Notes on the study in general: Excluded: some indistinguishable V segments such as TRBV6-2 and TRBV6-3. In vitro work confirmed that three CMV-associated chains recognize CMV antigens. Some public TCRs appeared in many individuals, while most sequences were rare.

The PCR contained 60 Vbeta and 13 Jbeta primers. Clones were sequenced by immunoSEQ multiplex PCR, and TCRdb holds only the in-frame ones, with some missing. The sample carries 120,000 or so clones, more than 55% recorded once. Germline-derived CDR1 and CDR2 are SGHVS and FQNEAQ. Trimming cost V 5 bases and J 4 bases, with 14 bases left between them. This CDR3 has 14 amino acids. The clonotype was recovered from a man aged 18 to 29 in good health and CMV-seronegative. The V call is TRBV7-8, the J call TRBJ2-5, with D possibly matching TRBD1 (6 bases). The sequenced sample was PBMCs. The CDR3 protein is CASSPSYRAETQYF. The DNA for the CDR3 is TGTGCCAGCAGCCCAAGTTACAGGGCAGAGACCCAGTACTTC.